Listed below are T cell receptor beta chains from one sample, sequenced in a study of T cell changes during pregnancy in multiple sclerosis. Profiling relied on immunoSEQ multiplex PCR, and the TCRdb table lists in-frame clones only, not all of them. This table holds tens of thousands of clones, 92% found once. Source: peripheral blood, taken in the second trimester of pregnancy. These receptors all come from a female donor in good health, enrolled as a control in a pregnancy study. Each CDR3 is given with its conserved first and last residue. A D gene is named only where the DNA matches it firmly. Not all rows give a size; the values are once, few, many and, for expanded clones, a class.

16	TRBV2	TRBJ1-1	NA	NA	TGTGCCAGCAGTGAAGTGTACGTACAGGACCACACTGAAGCTTTCTTT	CASSEVYVQDHTEAFF
14	TRBV11-2	TRBJ2-3	NA	NA	TGTGCCAGCAGCCTCGGGACTCGGGGAGATACGCAGTATTTT	CASSLGTRGDTQYF
10	TRBV29-1	TRBJ1-1	NA	NA	TGCAGCGTAGGACAGCCTAAAGCTTTCTTT	CSVGQPKAFF
13	TRBV27	TRBJ1-1	NA	NA	TGTGCCAGCAGTTTGGGGGCGAACACTGAAGCTTTCTTT	CASSLGANTEAFF
13	TRBV7-9	TRBJ1-1	NA	NA	TGTGCCAGCAGCCACGACCAGGGTACTGAAGCTTTCTTT	CASSHDQGTEAFF
14	TRBV11-2	TRBJ1-1	NA	NA	TGTGCCAGCAGCTCCTTAGCCGGTAACACTGAAGCTTTCTTT	CASSSLAGNTEAFF
16	TRBV4-1	TRBJ2-7	NA	NA	TGCGCCAGCAGCCAAAAAGCATTAGCGGCGGTCTACGAGCAGTACTTC	CASSQKALAAVYEQYF
18	TRBV7-2	TRBJ2-1	NA	medium-sized	TGTGCCAGCACCGCCCTCTGGTCTAGGCTGTTTGTGAGGAATGAGCAGTTCTTC	CASTALWSRLFVRNEQFF
14	TRBV7-2	TRBJ2-3	TRBD2	NA	TGTGCCAGCAGCTTAGGAGCGGGAGTGGATACGCAGTATTTT	CASSLGAGVDTQYF
15	TRBV27	TRBJ1-4	TRBD1	NA	TGTGCCAGCAGCGCCCTTCAGGGGGTGGGGGAAAAACTGTTTTTT	CASSALQGVGEKLFF
14	TRBV7-2	TRBJ2-7	TRBD1	NA	TGTGCCAGCAGTGACAGGGTCCTCTTCTACGAGCAGTACTTC	CASSDRVLFYEQYF
15	TRBV5-4	TRBJ2-7	NA	few	TGTGCCAGCAGCTTTTATGACAGGCGAGCCTACGAGCAGTACTTC	CASSFYDRRAYEQYF
13	TRBV5-1	TRBJ2-1	NA	once	TGCGCCAGCAGCATAAGACGGGACAATGAGCAGTTCTTC	CASSIRRDNEQFF
15	TRBV11-2	TRBJ1-1	NA	few	TGTGCCAGCAGCCTAACCGGACAGCCGAACACTGAAGCTTTCTTT	CASSLTGQPNTEAFF
16	TRBV19	TRBJ2-5	TRBD1	NA	TGTGCCAGTCGGAACTTAGCCGGGACAGGGGGCGAGACCCAGTACTTC	CASRNLAGTGGETQYF
19	TRBV7-2	TRBJ2-1	TRBD2	NA	TGTGCCAGCAGCTTACCGGAGGTGGGGCTAGCGGGGAACTACAATGAGCAGTTCTTC	CASSLPEVGLAGNYNEQFF
13	TRBV29-1	TRBJ2-3	NA	NA	TGCAGCGTTTTTACCCAGGGGCCAGATACGCAGTATTTT	CSVFTQGPDTQYF
19	TRBV18	TRBJ1-6	TRBD1	NA	TGTGCCAGCTCATTTCGACAGGGTGGTACAAGCTCCTATAATTCACCCCTCCACTTT	CASSFRQGGTSSYNSPLHF
16	TRBV4-2	TRBJ2-3	NA	NA	TGTGCCAGCAGCCCCCTTTCTCTATCTAGCACAGATACGCAGTATTTT	CASSPLSLSSTDTQYF
13	TRBV6-5	TRBJ1-3	NA	NA	TGTGCCAGCTGTGCTGCGGCTGGAAACACCATATATTTT	CASCAAAGNTIYF
15	TRBV5-1	TRBJ1-3	NA	NA	TGCGCCAGCAGCTTCGAGTCCTCCTCTGGAAACACCATATATTTT	CASSFESSSGNTIYF
15	TRBV30	TRBJ2-1	TRBD2	NA	TGTGCCTGGTCCTTTGCGGGAGCATTGACGAATGAGCAGTTCTTC	CAWSFAGALTNEQFF